This TCR beta chain is drawn from a study of cytomegalovirus exposure and HLA in healthy donors. Regarding the study as a whole: As a later analysis showed, several of the most significant clusters appeared to be linked to common viral pathogens. Association of a missense DCLRE1C variant with TCR beta V- and J-gene trimming was reported in a later analysis. Later, an analysis showed that TCR beta chains associated with HLA were more clonally expanded than others that were equally common. Segments of the TCR beta V type were, in most cases, productive about 90% or about 30% of the time in an earlier analysis.

The CDR3 has 12 residues. With 7 bases removed from V and 8 bases from J, the gap between germline ends came to 15 bases. CDR1 is SGDLS and CDR2 is YYNGEE in the germline V gene. A word on this clone: What it binds is not known.

Both 60 Vbeta primers and 13 Jbeta primers went into the PCR. Assay used: immunoSEQ multiplex PCR; TCRdb lists only in-frame clones, some missing. The sample records 120,000 or so clones, roughly 62% being singletons. The source of this sequence is a young man in good health and CMV-seropositive. The sample taken for sequencing was PBMCs. The J gene is TRBJ1-2, the V gene TRBV9, with no clear D. CDR3 DNA sequence: TGTGCCAGCTCTTGGGAGGACGGGGGCTACACCTTC. It specifies CASSWEDGGYTF.